This T cell receptor (beta chain) derives from a study of T cell changes during pregnancy in multiple sclerosis. This clone was observed a handful of times. The length of the CDR3 is 13 residues. The germline gives CDR1 SGHRS, CDR2 YFSETQ. V dropped 0 bases and J dropped 4 bases, with 7 bases sitting between them. Produced via immunoSEQ multiplex PCR; TCRdb's table is partial and in-frame only. The table records some 37,000 clones, around nine tenths of them present only once. V and J are TRBV5-1 and TRBJ1-2, with D hard to call. This receptor was taken from a female donor with multiple sclerosis, enrolled in a pregnancy study. The material sequenced was CD4+ T cells from peripheral blood mononuclear cells, taken in the first trimester of pregnancy. CDR3 protein: CASSLERGYGYTF. CDR3 nucleotide sequence: TGCGCCAGCAGCTTGGAGCGGGGCTATGGCTACACCTTC.